This T cell receptor (beta chain) came from a study of T cells in Graves' hyperthyroidism and ophthalmopathy. Study outcomes and limitations: Expanded thyroid clonotypes (above 0.001) were mostly also found in blood.

About this clonotype: The antigen remains unidentified.

The CDR3 has 16 amino acids. V lost 3 bases to trimming and J lost 5 bases; unmatched junction nucleotides: 5. Per germline, CDR1 MNHEY and CDR2 SMNVEV (reference sequence). RNA transcripts yielded amplified TCR beta CDR3 regions. When the TCR CDR3 underwent first-round RT-PCR, the HTBI primer set was used. TCRdb ran MiXCR on the multiplex PCR reads and lists one entry per CDR3 protein. The data show fewer than 650,000 distinct CDR3 sequences, with 11% to 15% seen just once and roughly 7% held by the top ten. The TCR sequence derives from a woman in her late teens or twenties with Graves' ophthalmopathy. The specimen sequenced was blood. The V and J genes are TRBV27 and TRBJ2-2; 11 bases line up with TRBD2. CDR3 sequence reads: CASSFVGTSGTGELFF. CDR3 in DNA: TGTGCCAGCAGTTTTGTGGGGACTAGCGGAACCGGGGAGCTGTTTTTT.